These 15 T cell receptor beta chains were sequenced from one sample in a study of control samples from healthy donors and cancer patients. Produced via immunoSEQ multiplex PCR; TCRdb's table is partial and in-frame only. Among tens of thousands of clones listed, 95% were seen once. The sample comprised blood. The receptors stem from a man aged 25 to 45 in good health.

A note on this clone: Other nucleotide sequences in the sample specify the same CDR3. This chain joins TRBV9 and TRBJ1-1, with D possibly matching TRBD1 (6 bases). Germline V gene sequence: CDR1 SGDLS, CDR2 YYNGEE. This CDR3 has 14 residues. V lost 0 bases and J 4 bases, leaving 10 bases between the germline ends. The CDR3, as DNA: TGTGCCAGCAGCGTAGGTGGCAGGGGCACTGAAGCTTTCTTT. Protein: CASSVGGRGTEAFF.

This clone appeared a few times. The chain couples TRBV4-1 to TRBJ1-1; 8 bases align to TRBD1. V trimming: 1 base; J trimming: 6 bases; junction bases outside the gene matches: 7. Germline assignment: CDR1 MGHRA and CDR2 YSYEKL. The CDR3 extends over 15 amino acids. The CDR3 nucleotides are TGCGCCAGCAGCCAAGGACAGGGGCCCGGAGCTGAAGCTTTCTTT. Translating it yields CASSQGQGPGAEAFF.

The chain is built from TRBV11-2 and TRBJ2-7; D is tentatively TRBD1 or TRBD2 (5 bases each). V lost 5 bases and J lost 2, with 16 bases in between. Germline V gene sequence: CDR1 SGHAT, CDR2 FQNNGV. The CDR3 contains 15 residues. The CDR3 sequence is CASSIAGGETYEQYF. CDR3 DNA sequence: TGTGCCAGCAGCATCGCTGGGGGAGAGACCTACGAGCAGTACTTC.

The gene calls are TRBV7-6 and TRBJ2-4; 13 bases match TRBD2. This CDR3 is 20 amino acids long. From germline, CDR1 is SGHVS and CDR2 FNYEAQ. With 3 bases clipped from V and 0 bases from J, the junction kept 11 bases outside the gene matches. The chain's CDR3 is CASSLVPGLAGSLAKNIQYF. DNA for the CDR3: TGTGCCAGCAGCTTGGTCCCGGGACTAGCGGGGTCCCTAGCCAAAAACATTCAGTACTTC.

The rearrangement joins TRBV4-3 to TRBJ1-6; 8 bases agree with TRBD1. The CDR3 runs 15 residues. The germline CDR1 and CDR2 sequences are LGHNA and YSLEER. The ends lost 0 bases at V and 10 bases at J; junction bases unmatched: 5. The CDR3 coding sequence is TGCGCCAGCAGCCAAGATCCCGGGACAGGCTCACCCCTCCACTTT. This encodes CASSQDPGTGSPLHF.

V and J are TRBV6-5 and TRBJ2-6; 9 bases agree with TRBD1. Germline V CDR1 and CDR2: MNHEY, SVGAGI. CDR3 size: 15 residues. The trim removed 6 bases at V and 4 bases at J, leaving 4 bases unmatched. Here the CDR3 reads CASRTGGAGANVLTF. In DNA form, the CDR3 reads TGTGCCAGCAGAACAGGGGGCGCCGGGGCCAACGTCCTGACTTTC.

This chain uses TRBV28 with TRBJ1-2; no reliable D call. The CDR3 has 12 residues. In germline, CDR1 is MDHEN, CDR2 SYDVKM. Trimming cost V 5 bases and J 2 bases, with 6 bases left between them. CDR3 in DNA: TGTGCCAGCAGTCCATTGAACTATGGCTACACCTTC. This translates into CASSPLNYGYTF.

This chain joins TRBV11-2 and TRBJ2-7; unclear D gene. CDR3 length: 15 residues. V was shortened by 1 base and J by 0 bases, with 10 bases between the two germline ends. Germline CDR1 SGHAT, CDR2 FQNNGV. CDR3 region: CASSLVQFSSYEQYF. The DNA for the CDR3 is TGTGCCAGCAGCTTAGTGCAGTTCTCCTCCTACGAGCAGTACTTC.

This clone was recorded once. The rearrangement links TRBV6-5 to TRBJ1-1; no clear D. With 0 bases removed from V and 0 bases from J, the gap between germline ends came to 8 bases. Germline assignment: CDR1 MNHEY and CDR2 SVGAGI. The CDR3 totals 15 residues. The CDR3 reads CASSYSGFMNTEAFF. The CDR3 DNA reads TGTGCCAGCAGTTACTCAGGGTTCATGAACACTGAAGCTTTCTTT.

CDR3 residues: CASSSSPGDEKLFF. As DNA, the CDR3 is TGTGCCAGCAGCTCCAGCCCGGGGGATGAAAAACTGTTTTTT. The chain carries TRBV5-6 and TRBJ1-4; D is possibly TRBD1 (5 bases). Germline V gene data show CDR1 as SGHDT and CDR2 as YYEEEE. Trimming cost V 3 bases and J 6 bases, with 12 bases left between them. This CDR3 has 14 amino acids.

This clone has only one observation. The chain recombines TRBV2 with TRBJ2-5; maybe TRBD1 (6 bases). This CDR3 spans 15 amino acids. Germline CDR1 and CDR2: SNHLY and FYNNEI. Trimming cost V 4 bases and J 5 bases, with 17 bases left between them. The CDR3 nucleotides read TGTGCCAGCAGTGCATTGACAGGTTCGGGGGAGACCCAGTACTTC. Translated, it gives CASSALTGSGETQYF.

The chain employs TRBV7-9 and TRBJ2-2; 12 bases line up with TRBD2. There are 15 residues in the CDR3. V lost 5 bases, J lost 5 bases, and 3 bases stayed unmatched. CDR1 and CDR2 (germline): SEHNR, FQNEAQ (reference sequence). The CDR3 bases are TGTGCCAGCAGCCCGACTAGCGGGAGTACCGGGGAGCTGTTTTTT. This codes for CASSPTSGSTGELFF. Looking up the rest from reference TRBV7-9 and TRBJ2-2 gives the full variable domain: DTGVSQNPRHKITKRGQNVTFRCDPISEHNRLYWYRQTLGQGPEFLTYFQNEAQLEKSRLLSDRFSAERPKGSFSTLEIQRTEQGDSAMYLCASSPTSGSTGELFFGEGSRLTVL.

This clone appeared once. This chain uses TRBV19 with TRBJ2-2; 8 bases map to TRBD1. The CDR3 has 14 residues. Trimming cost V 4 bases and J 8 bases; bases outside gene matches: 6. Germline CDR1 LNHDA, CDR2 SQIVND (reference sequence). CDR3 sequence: CASSTGTGLGELFF. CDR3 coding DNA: TGTGCCAGTAGTACCGGGACAGGCTTAGGGGAGCTGTTTTTT.

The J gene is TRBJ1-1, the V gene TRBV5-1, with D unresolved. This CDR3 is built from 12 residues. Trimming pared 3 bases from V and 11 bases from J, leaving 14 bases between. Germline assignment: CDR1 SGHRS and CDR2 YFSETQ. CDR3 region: CASSSEGVEAFF. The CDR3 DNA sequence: TGCGCCAGCAGCTCGGAGGGTGTGGAGGCTTTCTTT.

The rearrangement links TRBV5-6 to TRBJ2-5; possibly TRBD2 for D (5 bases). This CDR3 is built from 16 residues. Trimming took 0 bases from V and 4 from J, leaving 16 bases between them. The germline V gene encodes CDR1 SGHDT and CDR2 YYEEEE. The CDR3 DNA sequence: TGTGCCAGCAGCTTGGTGGGAGTCTTGGGGAGAGAGACCCAGTACTTC. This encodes CASSLVGVLGRETQYF.